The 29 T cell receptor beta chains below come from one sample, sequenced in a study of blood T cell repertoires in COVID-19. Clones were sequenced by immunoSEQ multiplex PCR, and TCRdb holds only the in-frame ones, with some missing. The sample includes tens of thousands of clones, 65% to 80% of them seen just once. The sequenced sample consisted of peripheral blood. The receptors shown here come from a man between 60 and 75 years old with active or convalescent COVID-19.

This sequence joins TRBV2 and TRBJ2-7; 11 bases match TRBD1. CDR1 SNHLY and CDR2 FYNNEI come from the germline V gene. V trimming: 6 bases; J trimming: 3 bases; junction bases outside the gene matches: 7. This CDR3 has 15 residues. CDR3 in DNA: TGTGCCAGCAGGAGGACAGGGGGCCAGGACTACGAGCAGTACTTC. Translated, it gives CASRRTGGQDYEQYF.

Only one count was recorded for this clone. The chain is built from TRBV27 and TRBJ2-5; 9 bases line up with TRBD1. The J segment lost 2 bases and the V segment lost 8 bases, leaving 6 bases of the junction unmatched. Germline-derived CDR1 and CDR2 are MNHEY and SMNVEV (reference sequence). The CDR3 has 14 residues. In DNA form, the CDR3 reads TGTGCCAGCTCGCCGGGACAGGGACAAGAGACCCAGTACTTC. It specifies CASSPGQGQETQYF.

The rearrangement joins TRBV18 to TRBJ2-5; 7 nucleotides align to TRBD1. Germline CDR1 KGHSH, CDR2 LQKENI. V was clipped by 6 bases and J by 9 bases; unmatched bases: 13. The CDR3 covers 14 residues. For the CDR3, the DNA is TGTGCCAGCTCGCCGACAGGGTATGAAGGTTCCCAGTACTTC. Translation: CASSPTGYEGSQYF.

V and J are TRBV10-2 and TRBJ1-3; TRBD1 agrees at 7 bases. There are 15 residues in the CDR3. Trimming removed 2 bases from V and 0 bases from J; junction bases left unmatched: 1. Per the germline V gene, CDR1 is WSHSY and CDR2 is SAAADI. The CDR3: CASSEGTVSGNTIYF. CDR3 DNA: TGCGCCAGCAGTGAGGGGACAGTCTCTGGAAACACCATATATTTT.

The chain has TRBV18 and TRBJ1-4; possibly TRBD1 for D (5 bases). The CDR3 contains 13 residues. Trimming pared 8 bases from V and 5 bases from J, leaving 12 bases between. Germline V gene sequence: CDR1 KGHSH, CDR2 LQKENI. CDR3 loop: CASRRQPNEKLFF. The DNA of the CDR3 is TGTGCCAGCCGACGACAGCCCAATGAAAAACTGTTTTTT.

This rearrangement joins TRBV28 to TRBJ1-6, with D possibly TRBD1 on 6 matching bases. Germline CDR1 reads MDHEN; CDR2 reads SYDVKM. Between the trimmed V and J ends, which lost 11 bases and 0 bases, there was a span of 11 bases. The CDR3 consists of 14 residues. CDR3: CAGQRSSYNSPLHF. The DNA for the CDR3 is TGTGCCGGACAGAGGAGCTCCTATAATTCACCCCTCCACTTT.

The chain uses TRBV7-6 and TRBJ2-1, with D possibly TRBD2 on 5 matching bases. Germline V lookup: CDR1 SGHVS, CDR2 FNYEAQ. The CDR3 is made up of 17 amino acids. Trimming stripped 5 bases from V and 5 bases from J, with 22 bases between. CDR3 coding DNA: TGTGCCAGCAGCCCAACTTATAGCGTGGGCAGGAACAATGAGCAGTTCTTC. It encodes CASSPTYSVGRNNEQFF. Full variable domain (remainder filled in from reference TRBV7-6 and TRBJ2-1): GAGVSQSPRYKVTKRGQDVALRCDPISGHVSLYWYRQALGQGPEFLTYFNYEAQQDKSGLPNDRFSAERPEGSISTLTIQRTEQRDSAMYRCASSPTYSVGRNNEQFFGPGTRLTVL.

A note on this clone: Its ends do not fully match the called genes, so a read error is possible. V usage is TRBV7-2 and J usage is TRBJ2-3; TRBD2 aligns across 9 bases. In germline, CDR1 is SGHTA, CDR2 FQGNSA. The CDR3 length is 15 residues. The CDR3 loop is CASSLASGELNTQYF. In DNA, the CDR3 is TGTGCCAGCAGCCTAGCTAGCGGGGAGTTGAATACGCAGTATTTT.

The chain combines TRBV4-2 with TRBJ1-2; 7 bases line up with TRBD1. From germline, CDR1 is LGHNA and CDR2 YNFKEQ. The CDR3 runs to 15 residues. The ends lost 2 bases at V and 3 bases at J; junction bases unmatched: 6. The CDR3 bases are TGTGCCAGCAGCCAACTTACAGGGGCTTACTATGGCTACACCTTC. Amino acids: CASSQLTGAYYGYTF.

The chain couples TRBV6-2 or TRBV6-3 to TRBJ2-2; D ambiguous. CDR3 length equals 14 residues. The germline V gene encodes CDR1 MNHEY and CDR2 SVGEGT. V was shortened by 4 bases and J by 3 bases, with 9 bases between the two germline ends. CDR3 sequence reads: CASSSPADTGELFF. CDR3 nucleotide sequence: TGTGCCAGCAGTTCTCCCGCGGACACCGGGGAGCTGTTTTTT.

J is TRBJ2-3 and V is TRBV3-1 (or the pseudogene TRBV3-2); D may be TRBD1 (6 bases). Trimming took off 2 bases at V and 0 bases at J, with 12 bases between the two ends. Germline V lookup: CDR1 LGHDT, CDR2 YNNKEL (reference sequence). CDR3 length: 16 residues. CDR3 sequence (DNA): TGTGCCAGCAGCCAACAGACAGGCACTAGCACAGATACGCAGTATTTT. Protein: CASSQQTGTSTDTQYF.

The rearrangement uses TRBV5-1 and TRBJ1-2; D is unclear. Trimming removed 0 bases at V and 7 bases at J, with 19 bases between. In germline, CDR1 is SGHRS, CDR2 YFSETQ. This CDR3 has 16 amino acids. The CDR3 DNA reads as TGCGCCAGCAGCTTGGACGGAGAGGTTGCGAATGGTGGCTACACCTTC. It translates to CASSLDGEVANGGYTF.

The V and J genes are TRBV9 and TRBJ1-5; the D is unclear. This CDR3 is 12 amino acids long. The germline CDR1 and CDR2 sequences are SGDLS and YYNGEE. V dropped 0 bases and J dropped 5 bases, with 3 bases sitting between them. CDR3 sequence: CASSVADQPQHF. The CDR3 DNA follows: TGTGCCAGCAGCGTAGCCGATCAGCCCCAGCATTTT. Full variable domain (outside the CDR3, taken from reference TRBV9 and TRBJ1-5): DSGVTQTPKHLITATGQRVTLRCSPRSGDLSVYWYQQSLDQGLQFLIQYYNGEERAKGNILERFSAQQFPDLHSELNLSSLELGDSALYFCASSVADQPQHFGDGTRLSIL.

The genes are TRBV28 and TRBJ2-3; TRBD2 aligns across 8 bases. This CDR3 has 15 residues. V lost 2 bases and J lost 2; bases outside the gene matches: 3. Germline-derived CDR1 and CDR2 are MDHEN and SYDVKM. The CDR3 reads CASSLPSGHTDTQYF. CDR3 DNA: TGTGCCAGCAGTTTACCTAGCGGGCACACAGATACGCAGTATTTT.

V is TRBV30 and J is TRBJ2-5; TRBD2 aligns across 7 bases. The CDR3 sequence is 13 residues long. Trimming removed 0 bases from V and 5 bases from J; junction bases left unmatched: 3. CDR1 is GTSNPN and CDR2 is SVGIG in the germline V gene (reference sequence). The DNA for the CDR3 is TGTGCCTGGAGTGTAATGGGGGGGGAGACCCAGTACTTC. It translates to CAWSVMGGETQYF.

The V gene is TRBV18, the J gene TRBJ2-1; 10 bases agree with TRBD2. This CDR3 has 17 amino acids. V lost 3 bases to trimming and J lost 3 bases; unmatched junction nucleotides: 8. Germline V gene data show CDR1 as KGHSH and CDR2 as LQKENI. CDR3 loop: CASSPTQRGGNYNEQFF. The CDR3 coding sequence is TGTGCCAGCTCACCCACACAGCGGGGGGGAAACTACAATGAGCAGTTCTTC.

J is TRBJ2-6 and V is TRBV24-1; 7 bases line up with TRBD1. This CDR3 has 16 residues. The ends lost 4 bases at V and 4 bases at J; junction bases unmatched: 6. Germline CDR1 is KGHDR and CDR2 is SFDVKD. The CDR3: CATSDMDRTGANVLTF. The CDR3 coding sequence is TGTGCCACCAGTGACATGGACAGGACCGGGGCCAACGTCCTGACTTTC.

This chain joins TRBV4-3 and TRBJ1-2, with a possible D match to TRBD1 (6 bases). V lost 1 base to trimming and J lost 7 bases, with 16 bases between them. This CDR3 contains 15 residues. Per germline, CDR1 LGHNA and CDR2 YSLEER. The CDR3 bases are TGCGCCAGCAGCCAAGTTTACAGGGAAATCGCTGGCTACACCTTC. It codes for CASSQVYREIAGYTF.

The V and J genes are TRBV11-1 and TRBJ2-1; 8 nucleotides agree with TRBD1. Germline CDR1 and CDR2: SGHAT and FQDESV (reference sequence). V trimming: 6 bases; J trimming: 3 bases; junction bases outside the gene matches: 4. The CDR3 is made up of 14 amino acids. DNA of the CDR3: TGTGCCAGCAGTTACAGGGGGAACTACAATGAGCAGTTCTTC. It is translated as CASSYRGNYNEQFF.

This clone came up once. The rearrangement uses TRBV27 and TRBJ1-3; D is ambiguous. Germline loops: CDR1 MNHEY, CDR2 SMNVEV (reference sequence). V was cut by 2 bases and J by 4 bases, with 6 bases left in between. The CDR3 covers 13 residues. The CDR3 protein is CASSLRVGNTIYF. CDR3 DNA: TGTGCCAGCAGTTTACGAGTCGGAAACACCATATATTTT.

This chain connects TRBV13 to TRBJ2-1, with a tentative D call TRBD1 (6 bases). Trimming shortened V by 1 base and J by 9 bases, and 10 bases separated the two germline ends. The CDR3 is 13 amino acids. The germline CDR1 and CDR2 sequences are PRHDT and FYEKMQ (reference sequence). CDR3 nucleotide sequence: TGTGCCAGCAGCTTAGTGGGGGCTGGTGAGCAGTTCTTC. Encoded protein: CASSLVGAGEQFF.

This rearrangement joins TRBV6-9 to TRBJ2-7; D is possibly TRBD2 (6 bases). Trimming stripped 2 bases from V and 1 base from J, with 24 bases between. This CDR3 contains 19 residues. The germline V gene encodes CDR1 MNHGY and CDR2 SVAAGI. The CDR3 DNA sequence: TGTGCCAGCAGTTATACGTGGGGACTCCCGAAACCCTCATCCTACGAGCAGTACTTC. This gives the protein CASSYTWGLPKPSSYEQYF.

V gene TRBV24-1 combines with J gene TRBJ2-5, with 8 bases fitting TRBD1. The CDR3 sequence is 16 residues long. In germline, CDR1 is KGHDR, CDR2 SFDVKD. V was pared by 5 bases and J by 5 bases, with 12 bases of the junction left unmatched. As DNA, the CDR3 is TGTGCCACCAGTGTAGGACAGGGAGGTTTGTCGGAGACCCAGTACTTC. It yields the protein CATSVGQGGLSETQYF.

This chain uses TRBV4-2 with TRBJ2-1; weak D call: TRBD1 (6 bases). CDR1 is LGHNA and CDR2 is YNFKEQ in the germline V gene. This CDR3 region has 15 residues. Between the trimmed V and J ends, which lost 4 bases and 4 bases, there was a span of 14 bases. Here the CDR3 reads CASSPPGGGYNEQFF. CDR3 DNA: TGTGCCAGCAGCCCGCCTGGGGGCGGATACAATGAGCAGTTCTTC.

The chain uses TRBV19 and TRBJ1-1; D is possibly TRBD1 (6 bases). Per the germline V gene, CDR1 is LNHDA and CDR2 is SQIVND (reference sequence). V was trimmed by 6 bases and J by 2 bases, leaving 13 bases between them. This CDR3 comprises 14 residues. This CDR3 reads CASSPGQFNTEAFF. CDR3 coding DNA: TGTGCCAGTAGCCCAGGACAGTTTAACACTGAAGCTTTCTTT.

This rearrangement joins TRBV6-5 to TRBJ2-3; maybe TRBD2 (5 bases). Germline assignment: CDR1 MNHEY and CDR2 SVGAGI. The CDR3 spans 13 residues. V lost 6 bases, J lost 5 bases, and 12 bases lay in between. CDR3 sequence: CASSRTREDTQYF. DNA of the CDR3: TGTGCCAGCAGCCGCACTAGGGAAGATACGCAGTATTTT.

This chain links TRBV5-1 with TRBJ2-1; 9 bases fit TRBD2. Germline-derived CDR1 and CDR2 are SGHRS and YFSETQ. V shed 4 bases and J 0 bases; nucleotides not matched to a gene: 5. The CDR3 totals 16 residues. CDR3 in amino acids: CASSGTSLSSYNEQFF. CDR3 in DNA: TGCGCCAGCAGCGGGACTAGCCTCTCCTCCTACAATGAGCAGTTCTTC. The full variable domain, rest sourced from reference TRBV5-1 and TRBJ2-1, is KAGVTQTPRYLIKTRGQQVTLSCSPISGHRSVSWYQQTPGQGLQFLFEYFSETQRNKGNFPGRFSGRQFSNSRSEMNVSTLELGDSALYLCASSGTSLSSYNEQFFGPGTRLTVL.

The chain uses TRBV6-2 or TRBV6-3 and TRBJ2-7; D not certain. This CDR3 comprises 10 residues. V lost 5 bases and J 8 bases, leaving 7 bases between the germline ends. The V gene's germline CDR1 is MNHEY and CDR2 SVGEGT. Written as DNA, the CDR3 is TGTGCCAGCAGTCAACTCCAGCAGTACTTC. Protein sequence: CASSQLQQYF.

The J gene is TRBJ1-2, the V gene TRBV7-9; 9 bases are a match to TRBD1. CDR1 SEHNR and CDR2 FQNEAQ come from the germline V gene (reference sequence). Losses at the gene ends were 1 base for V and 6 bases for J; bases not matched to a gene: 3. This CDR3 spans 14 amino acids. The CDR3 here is CASSLGTGANGYTF. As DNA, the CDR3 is TGTGCCAGCAGCTTAGGGACAGGGGCGAATGGCTACACCTTC.